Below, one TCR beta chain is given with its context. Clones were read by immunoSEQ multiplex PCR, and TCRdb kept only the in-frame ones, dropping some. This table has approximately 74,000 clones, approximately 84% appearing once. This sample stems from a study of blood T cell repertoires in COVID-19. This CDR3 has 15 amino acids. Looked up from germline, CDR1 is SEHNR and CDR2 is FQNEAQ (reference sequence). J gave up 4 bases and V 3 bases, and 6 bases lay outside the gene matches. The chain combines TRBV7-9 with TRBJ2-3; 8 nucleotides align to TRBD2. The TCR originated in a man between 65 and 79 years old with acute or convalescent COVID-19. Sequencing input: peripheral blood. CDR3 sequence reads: CASSFDAGGPDTQYF. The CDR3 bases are TGTGCCAGCAGCTTTGATGCGGGAGGTCCAGATACGCAGTATTTT.